The present T cell receptor (beta chain) was sequenced within a study of CD8 T cells in Susac syndrome. A quantity of 0.5 to 1 ug RNA underwent reverse transcription using random hexamers. TCRdb independently ran MiXCR on the immunoSEQ multiplex PCR reads; one entry per CDR3 protein. This table has approximately 300,000 distinct CDR3 sequences, about 91% appearing once. High-throughput TCR beta sequencing covered peripheral CD8+ and CD4+ T cells. The CDR3 contains 13 residues. Germline V gene lookup returns CDR1 SGHAT and CDR2 FQNNGV. J gave up 9 bases and V 5 bases, and 7 bases lay outside the gene matches.

The chain recombines TRBV11-2 with TRBJ2-1; 7 positions agree with TRBD1. The material sequenced was CD8+ T cells from PBMCs. This receptor was taken from a human donor with multiple sclerosis. In DNA form, the CDR3 reads TGTGCCAGCAGCGCCACAGGGGCGGGTGAGCAGTTCTTC. It translates to CASSATGAGEQFF.